This T cell receptor beta chain is from a study of cytomegalovirus exposure and HLA in healthy donors. Study information: The roughly 110 validation repertoires were reported in a later analysis to have been generated on the same platform as the approximately 600 first-cohort repertoires.

On this clone itself: Its antigen remains unidentified.

General study results and limits: Most sequenced TCRs were rare (though some public TCRs occurred in many donors). First-cohort TCR clusters tended to co-occur in the approximately 120 validation repertoires, a later analysis found. Three chains linked to CMV were shown in vitro to be specific for CMV antigens.

Assay used: immunoSEQ multiplex PCR; TCRdb lists only in-frame clones, some missing. The sample consists of hundreds of thousands of clones, around 86% of them appearing once. The junction had 17 bases not matched to a gene; V was cut back by 4 bases and J by 5 bases. The CDR3 extends over 17 amino acids. Germline V CDR1 and CDR2: SGHNT, YYREEE (reference sequence). Input material: PBMCs. This sequence joins TRBV5-4 and TRBJ1-1, with 7 bases identical to TRBD1. This clonotype was obtained from a woman under 30 in good health and CMV-seronegative. The CDR3 protein is CASSVLRTGVYLTEAFF. CDR3 bases: TGTGCCAGCAGCGTTCTTAGGACAGGAGTATATTTGACTGAAGCTTTCTTT.